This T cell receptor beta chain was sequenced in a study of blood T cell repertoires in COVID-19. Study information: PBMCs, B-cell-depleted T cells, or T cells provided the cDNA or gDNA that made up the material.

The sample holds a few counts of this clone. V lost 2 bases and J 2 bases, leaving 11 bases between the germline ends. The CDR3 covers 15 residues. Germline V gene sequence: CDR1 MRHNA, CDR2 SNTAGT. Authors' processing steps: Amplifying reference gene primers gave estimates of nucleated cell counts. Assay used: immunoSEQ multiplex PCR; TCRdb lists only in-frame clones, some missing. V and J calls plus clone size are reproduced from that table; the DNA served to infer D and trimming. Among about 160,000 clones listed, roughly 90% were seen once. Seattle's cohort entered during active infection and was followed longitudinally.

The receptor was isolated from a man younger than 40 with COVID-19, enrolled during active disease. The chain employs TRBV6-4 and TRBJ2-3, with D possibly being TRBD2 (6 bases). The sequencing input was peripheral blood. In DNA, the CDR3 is TGTGCCAGCAGTGACGGGGCGGGGTCCACAGATACGCAGTATTTT. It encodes CASSDGAGSTDTQYF.